Below are 14 T cell receptor beta chains sequenced from a single sample in a study of blood T cell repertoires in COVID-19. TCRdb's table, derived via immunoSEQ multiplex PCR, lists solely in-frame clones and lacks some. The table has 200,000 to 300,000 clones, approximately 91% seen once. The sequenced sample consisted of peripheral blood. The receptor set was obtained from a person aged 18 to 35 with COVID-19, enrolled during active disease.

The J gene is TRBJ1-1, the V gene TRBV14; D remains unclear. Deletions cut 5 bases from V and 7 bases from J, with 17 bases between. This CDR3 contains 14 residues. Germline V gene data show CDR1 as SGHDN and CDR2 as FVKESK. The CDR3, as DNA: TGTGCCAGCAGCGCACTCCGGGAGACCTATGAAGCTTTCTTT. This translates into CASSALRETYEAFF. Complete variable domain (other parts from reference TRBV14 and TRBJ1-1): EAGVTQFPSHSVIEKGQTVTLRCDPISGHDNLYWYRRVMGKEIKFLLHFVKESKQDESGMPNNRFLAERTGGTYSTLKVQPAELEDSGVYFCASSALRETYEAFFGQGTRLTVV.

The V and J genes are TRBV7-9 and TRBJ1-6, with 10 nucleotides matching TRBD1. This CDR3 has 15 residues. The trim removed 5 bases at V and 6 bases at J, leaving 4 bases unmatched. The germline gives CDR1 SEHNR, CDR2 FQNEAQ (reference sequence). CDR3 region: CASSLGTGVNSPLHF. DNA for the CDR3: TGTGCCAGCAGCCTCGGGACAGGGGTTAATTCACCCCTCCACTTT.

The chain carries TRBV6-5 and TRBJ2-7; 11 nucleotides agree with TRBD2. Germline V gene data show CDR1 as MNHEY and CDR2 as SVGAGI. This CDR3 comprises 15 residues. The ends lost 4 bases at V and 2 bases at J; junction bases unmatched: 4. The CDR3 nucleotides are TGTGCCAGCAGTTTGGGACTAGCGGTTACCTACGAGCAGTACTTC. Its translation is CASSLGLAVTYEQYF.

The chain combines TRBV6-2 or TRBV6-3 with TRBJ2-1, with 9 bases aligning to TRBD2. The CDR3 consists of 15 residues. V gave up 5 bases and J gave up 7 bases; unmatched junction bases: 9. The germline V gene encodes CDR1 MNHEY and CDR2 SVGEGT. DNA for the CDR3: TGTGCCAGCAGTCCGCTACCGGGACTAGCTAATGAGCAGTTCTTC. It yields the protein CASSPLPGLANEQFF.

The V call is TRBV4-1, the J call TRBJ2-3; maybe TRBD2 (6 bases). Germline lookup yields CDR1 MGHRA and CDR2 YSYEKL. V lost 4 bases, J lost 7 bases, and 12 bases lay in between. The CDR3 is 13 amino acids. The CDR3 DNA follows: TGCGCCAGCAGCCTGGCCCGGGAGAATACGCAGTATTTT. This gives the protein CASSLARENTQYF.

The chain recombines TRBV4-2 with TRBJ2-5, with D possibly TRBD2 on 5 matching bases. This CDR3 spans 15 amino acids. Trimming cost V 0 bases and J 5 bases, with 13 bases left between them. Germline-derived CDR1 and CDR2 are LGHNA and YNFKEQ. The CDR3 reads CASSQDLGKGETQYF. The CDR3 DNA sequence: TGTGCCAGCAGCCAAGATCTCGGGAAGGGTGAGACCCAGTACTTC.

V gene TRBV6-5 combines with J gene TRBJ1-5; 7 bases are shared with TRBD1. Germline assignment: CDR1 MNHEY and CDR2 SVGAGI. The CDR3 has 13 amino acids. V dropped 4 bases and J dropped 4; count of bases not matched to a gene: 1. The CDR3 is CASSLQGNQPQHF. The DNA for the CDR3 is TGTGCCAGCAGTTTACAGGGGAATCAGCCCCAGCATTTT.

The gene calls are TRBV9 and TRBJ2-7; 10 bases fit TRBD2. The V gene's germline CDR1 is SGDLS and CDR2 YYNGEE. The CDR3 consists of 15 residues. With V trimmed by 0 bases and J by 2 bases, 2 bases remained unmatched. CDR3 sequence: CASSVEAGGAYEQYF. The CDR3 nucleotides are TGTGCCAGCAGCGTAGAAGCGGGGGGGGCCTACGAGCAGTACTTC. Supplemented by reference TRBV9 and TRBJ2-7, the full variable domain reads DSGVTQTPKHLITATGQRVTLRCSPRSGDLSVYWYQQSLDQGLQFLIQYYNGEERAKGNILERFSAQQFPDLHSELNLSSLELGDSALYFCASSVEAGGAYEQYFGPGTRLTVT.

The chain couples TRBV19 to TRBJ1-3, with D tentatively TRBD1 (5 bases). V gave up 7 bases and J gave up 0 bases, with 10 bases separating them. This CDR3 is 14 amino acids long. Germline values: CDR1 LNHDA, CDR2 SQIVND (reference sequence). CDR3 sequence reads: CASTRQLSGNTIYF. As DNA, the CDR3 is TGTGCCAGTACAAGACAGCTCTCTGGAAACACCATATATTTT.

The CDR3 DNA is TGCGCCAGCAGCTTGGTGTCAGGGAATTACGAGCAGTACTTC. Its protein is CASSLVSGNYEQYF. The rearrangement joins TRBV5-1 to TRBJ2-7; possibly TRBD1 for D (5 bases). CDR1 is SGHRS, CDR2 YFSETQ, per germline. This CDR3 is built from 14 residues. V lost 0 bases, J lost 4 bases, and 11 bases lay in between.

The V and J genes are TRBV4-1 and TRBJ2-7; 8 bases are a match to TRBD1. Germline V lookup: CDR1 MGHRA, CDR2 YSYEKL. After removal of 1 base from V and 2 bases from J, the junction contained 10 bases not matched to a gene. The CDR3 extends over 17 amino acids. This CDR3 reads CASSQVSLTGVTYEQYF. The CDR3 bases are TGCGCCAGCAGCCAAGTTAGCTTGACAGGGGTCACCTACGAGCAGTACTTC.

The chain joins TRBV19 to TRBJ2-2; 9 bases fit TRBD1. J lost 7 bases, V lost 4 bases, and 4 bases had no gene match. This CDR3 contains 14 residues. Germline V gene sequence: CDR1 LNHDA, CDR2 SQIVND (reference sequence). The CDR3 DNA sequence: TGTGCCAGTAGTAGGACAGGGGATAGCGGGGAGCTGTTTTTT. Amino acids: CASSRTGDSGELFF.

The chain joins TRBV18 to TRBJ2-1; D is perhaps TRBD2 (5 bases). This CDR3 spans 15 amino acids. Germline CDR1 and CDR2: KGHSH and LQKENI. The V and J ends lost 8 bases and 0 bases respectively, with 14 bases between them. The CDR3 spells CASTQEAGSYNEQFF. The CDR3 coding sequence is TGTGCCAGCACCCAGGAGGCGGGCTCCTACAATGAGCAGTTCTTC.

The chain employs TRBV15 and TRBJ2-1, with TRBD2 matching 9 bases. V was pared by 2 bases and J by 8 bases, with 10 bases of the junction left unmatched. The CDR3 runs to 16 residues. Looked up from germline, CDR1 is LNHNV and CDR2 is YYDKDF (reference sequence). CDR3 sequence reads: CATSRMSVAGEDEQFF. The DNA for the CDR3 is TGTGCCACCAGCAGAATGTCGGTAGCGGGAGAGGATGAGCAGTTCTTC.